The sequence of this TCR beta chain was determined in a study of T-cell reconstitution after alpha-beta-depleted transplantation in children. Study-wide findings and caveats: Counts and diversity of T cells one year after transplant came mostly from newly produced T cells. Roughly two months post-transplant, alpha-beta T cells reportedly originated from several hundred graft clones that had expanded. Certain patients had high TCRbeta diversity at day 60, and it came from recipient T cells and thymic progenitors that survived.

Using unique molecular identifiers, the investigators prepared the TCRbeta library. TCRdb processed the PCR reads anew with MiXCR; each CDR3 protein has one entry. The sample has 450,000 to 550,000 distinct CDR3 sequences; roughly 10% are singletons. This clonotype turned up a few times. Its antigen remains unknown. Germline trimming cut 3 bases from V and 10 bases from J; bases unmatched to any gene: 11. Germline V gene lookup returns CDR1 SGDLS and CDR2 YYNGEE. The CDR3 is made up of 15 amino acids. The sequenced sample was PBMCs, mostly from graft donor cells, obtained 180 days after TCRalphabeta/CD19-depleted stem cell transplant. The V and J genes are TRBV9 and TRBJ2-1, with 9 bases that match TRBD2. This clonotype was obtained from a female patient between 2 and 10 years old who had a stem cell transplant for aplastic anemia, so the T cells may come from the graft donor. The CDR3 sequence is CASSAVIAGAREQFF. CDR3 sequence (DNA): TGTGCCAGCAGCGCCGTAATAGCGGGAGCGAGGGAGCAGTTCTTC.